The T cell receptor beta chain under discussion was sequenced for a study of cytomegalovirus exposure and HLA in healthy donors. Looking at the study overall: When fewer than 400 donors were genotyped, 80% to 90% of them were found to fall in the Caucasian-associated ancestry cluster.

This CDR3 has 15 amino acids. Germline-derived CDR1 and CDR2 are WSHSY and SAAADI. V was cut by 3 bases and J by 0 bases, with 11 bases left in between. The PCR ran on 60 Vbeta and 13 Jbeta primers. Some clones are missing from TCRdb's copy, which holds only in-frame ones; the method was immunoSEQ multiplex PCR. This sample has 130,000 to 150,000 clones, with about four fifths found just once. This sequence originates from a man aged 40-50 years in good health and CMV-seronegative. The sequencing input was PBMCs. The J gene is TRBJ1-1, the V gene TRBV10-2, with a tentative D call TRBD1 (6 bases). The CDR3 loop reads CASSDPGTMNTEAFF. In nucleotides, the CDR3 is TGCGCCAGCAGTGATCCAGGGACAATGAACACTGAAGCTTTCTTT.